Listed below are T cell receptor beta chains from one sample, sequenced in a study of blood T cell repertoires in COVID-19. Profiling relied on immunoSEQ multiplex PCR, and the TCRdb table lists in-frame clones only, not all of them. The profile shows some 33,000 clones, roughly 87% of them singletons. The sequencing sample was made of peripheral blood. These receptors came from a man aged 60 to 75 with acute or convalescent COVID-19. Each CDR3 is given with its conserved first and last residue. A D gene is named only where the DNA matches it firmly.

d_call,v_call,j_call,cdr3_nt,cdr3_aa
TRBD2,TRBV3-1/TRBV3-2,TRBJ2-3,TGTGCCAGCAGCCAAGATTCGAGCGGGAGGAGTACGCAGTATTTT,CASSQDSSGRSTQYF
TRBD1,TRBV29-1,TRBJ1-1,TGCAGCGTTGGGACAGGGGGCACTGAAGCTTTCTTT,CSVGTGGTEAFF
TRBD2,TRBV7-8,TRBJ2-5,TGTGCCAGCAGCTTGGCTAGCGGGAGGGAGACCCAGTACTTC,CASSLASGRETQYF
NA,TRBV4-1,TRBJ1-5,TGCGCCAGCAGCCAGCGAGGGAACGGCATGGGTCAGCCCCAGCATTTT,CASSQRGNGMGQPQHF
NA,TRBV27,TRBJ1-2,TGTGCCAGCTGGCAGGGTAACTATGGCTACACCTTC,CASWQGNYGYTF
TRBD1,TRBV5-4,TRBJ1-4,TGTGCCAGCAGCATCGGGACAGGGTTTTTTCGTGAAAAACTGTTTTTT,CASSIGTGFFREKLFF
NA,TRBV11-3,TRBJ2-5,TGTGCCAGCAGCTTAGTCTTACAAGAGACCCAGTACTTC,CASSLVLQETQYF
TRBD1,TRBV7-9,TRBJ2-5,TGTGCCAGCAGCCCGTGGGACAGGGGGCGTCGGGAGACCCAGTACTTC,CASSPWDRGRRETQYF
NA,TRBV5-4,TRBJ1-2,TGTGCCAGCAGCCGTGGAGAAAGAACTAACTATGGCTACACCTTC,CASSRGERTNYGYTF
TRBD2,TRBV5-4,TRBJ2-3,TGTGCCAGCAGCTTGTCTCTAGCGGCAACCACAGATACGCAGTATTTT,CASSLSLAATTDTQYF
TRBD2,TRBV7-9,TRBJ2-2,TGTGCCAGCAGCTCGACCCCGTCCGGGACTAAGAACACCGGGGAGCTGTTTTTT,CASSSTPSGTKNTGELFF
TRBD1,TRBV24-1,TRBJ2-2,TGTGCCACCAGTGATTTTCAAGGGACAGGGAAAAACACCGGGGAGCTGTTTTTT,CATSDFQGTGKNTGELFF
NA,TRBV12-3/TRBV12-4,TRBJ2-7,TGTGCCAGCAGTTTCATGGCCCGCGAGCAGTACTTC,CASSFMAREQYF
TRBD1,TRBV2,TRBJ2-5,TGTGCCAGCAGTCTGACAGGGGGCTGGGAGACCCAGTACTTC,CASSLTGGWETQYF
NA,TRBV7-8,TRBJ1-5,TGTGCCAGCAGCTTAGTTGGGGGGAACAATCAGCCCCAGCATTTT,CASSLVGGNNQPQHF